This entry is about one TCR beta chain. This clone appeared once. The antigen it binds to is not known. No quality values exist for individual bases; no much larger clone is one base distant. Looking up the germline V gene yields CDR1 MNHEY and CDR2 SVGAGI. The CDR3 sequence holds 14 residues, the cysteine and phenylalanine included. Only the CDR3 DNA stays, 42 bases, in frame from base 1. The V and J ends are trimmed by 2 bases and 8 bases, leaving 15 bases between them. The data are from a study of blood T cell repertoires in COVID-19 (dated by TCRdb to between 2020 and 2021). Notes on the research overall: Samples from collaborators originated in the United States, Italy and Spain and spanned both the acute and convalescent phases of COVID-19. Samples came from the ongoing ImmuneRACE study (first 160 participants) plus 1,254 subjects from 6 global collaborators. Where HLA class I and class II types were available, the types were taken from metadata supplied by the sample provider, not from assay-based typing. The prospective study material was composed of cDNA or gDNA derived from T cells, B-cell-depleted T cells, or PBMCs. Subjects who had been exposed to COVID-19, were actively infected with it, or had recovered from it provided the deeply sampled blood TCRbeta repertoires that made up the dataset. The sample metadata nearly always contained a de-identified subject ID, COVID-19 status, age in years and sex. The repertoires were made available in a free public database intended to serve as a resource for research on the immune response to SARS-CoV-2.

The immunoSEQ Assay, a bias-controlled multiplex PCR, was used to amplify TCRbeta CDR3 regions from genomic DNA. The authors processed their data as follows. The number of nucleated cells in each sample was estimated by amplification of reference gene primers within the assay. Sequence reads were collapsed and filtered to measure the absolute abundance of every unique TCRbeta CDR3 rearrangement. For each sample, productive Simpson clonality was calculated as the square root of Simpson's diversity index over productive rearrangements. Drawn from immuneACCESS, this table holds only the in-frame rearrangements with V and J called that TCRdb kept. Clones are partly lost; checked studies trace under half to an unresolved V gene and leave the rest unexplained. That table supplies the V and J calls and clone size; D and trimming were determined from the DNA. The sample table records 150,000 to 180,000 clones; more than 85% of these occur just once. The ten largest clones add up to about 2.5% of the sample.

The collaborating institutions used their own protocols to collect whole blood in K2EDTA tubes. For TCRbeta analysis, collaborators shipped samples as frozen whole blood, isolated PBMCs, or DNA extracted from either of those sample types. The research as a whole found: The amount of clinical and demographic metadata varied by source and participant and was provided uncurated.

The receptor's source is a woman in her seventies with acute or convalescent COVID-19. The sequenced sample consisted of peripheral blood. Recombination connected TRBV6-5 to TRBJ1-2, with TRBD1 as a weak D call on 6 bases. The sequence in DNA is TGTGCCAGCAGTTACAGGGGGGGGAGAAAGGGCTACACCTTC. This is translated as CASSYRGGRKGYTF.